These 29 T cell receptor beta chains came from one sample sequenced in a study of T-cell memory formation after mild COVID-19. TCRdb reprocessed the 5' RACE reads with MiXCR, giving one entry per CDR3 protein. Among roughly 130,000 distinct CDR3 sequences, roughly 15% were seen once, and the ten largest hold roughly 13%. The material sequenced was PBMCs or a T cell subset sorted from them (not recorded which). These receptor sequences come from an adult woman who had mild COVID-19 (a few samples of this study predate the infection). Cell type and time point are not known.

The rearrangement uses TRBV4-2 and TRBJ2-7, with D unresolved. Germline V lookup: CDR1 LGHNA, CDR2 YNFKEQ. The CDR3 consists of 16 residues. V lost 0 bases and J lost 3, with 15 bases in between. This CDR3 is CASSQDGLQSLYEQYF. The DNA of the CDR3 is TGTGCCAGCAGCCAAGATGGGCTGCAGAGCCTCTACGAGCAGTACTTC.

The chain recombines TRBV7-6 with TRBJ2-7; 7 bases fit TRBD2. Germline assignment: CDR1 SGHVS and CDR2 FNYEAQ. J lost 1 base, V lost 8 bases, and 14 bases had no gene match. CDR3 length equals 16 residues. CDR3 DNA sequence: TGTGCCAGCGGCCCCGGGGAGGGTCGCCCGTCCTACGAGCAGTACTTC. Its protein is CASGPGEGRPSYEQYF.

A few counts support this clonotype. CDR3 sequence (DNA): TGTGCCAGCAGCCCCCGGACTAGCTTCACAGATACGCAGTATTTT. As protein: CASSPRTSFTDTQYF. The rearrangement links TRBV7-6 to TRBJ2-3, with 8 bases matching TRBD2. Germline V gene sequence: CDR1 SGHVS, CDR2 FNYEAQ. This CDR3 comprises 15 residues. The V segment lost 5 bases and the J segment 2 bases; nucleotides outside the gene matches: 6.

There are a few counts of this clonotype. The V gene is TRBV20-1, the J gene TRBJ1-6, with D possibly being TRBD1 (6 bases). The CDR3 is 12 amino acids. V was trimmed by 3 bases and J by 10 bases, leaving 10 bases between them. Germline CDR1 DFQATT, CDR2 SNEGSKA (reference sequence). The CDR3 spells CSASSGESPLHF. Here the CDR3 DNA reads TGCAGTGCTAGTTCAGGGGAATCACCCCTCCACTTT.

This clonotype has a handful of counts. The CDR3 nucleotides read TGTGCCAGCAGCCAGAGAGCGGGAGCGGAGGAGCAGTACTTC. Amino acids: CASSQRAGAEEQYF. This rearrangement joins TRBV3-1 to TRBJ2-7, with TRBD2 identical over 8 bases. Looked up from germline, CDR1 is LGHDT and CDR2 is YNNKEL (reference sequence). The ends lost 3 bases at V and 7 bases at J; junction bases unmatched: 8. CDR3 size: 14 residues.

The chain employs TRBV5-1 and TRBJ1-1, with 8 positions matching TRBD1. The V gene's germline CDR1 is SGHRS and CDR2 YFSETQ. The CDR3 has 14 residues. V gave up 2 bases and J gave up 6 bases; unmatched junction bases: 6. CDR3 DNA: TGCGCCAGCAGCTTAGCCAGGGGGCTGTCTGAAGCTTTCTTT. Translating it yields CASSLARGLSEAFF.

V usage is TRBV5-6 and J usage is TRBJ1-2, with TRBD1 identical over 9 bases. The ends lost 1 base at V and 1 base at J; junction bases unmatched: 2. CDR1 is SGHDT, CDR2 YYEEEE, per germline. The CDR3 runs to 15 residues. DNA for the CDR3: TGTGCCAGCAGCTTGCGACAGGGGGGTAACTATGGCTACACCTTC. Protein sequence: CASSLRQGGNYGYTF.

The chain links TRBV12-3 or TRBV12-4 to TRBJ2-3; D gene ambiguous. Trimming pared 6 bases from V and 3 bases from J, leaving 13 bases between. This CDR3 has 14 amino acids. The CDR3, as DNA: TGTGCCAGCAGGACGTCGGAGCCAACAGATACGCAGTATTTT. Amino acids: CASRTSEPTDTQYF.

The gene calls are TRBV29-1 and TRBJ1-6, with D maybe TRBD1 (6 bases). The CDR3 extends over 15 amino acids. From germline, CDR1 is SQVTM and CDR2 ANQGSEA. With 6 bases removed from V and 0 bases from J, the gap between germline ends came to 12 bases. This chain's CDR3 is CSVRDTISYNSPLHF. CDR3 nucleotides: TGCAGCGTCAGGGACACGATCTCCTATAATTCACCCCTCCACTTT. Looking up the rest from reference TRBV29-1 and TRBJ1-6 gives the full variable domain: SAVISQKPSRDICQRGTSLTIQCQVDSQVTMMFWYRQQPGQSLTLIATANQGSEATYESGFVIDKFPISRPNLTFSTLTVSNMSPEDSSIYLCSVRDTISYNSPLHFGNGTRLTVT.

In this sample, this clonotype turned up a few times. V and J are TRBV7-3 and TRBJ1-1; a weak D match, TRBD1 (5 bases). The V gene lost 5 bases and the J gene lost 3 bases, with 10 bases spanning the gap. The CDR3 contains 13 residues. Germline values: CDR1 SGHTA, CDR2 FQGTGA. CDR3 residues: CASSPRDYTEAFF. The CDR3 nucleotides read TGTGCCAGCAGCCCTCGGGACTACACTGAAGCTTTCTTT.

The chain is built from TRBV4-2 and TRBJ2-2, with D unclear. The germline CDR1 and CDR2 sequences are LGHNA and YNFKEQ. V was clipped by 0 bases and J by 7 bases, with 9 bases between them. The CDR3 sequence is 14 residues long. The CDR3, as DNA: TGTGCCAGCAGCCAAGACCCTCCAATCGGGGAGCTGTTTTTT. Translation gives CASSQDPPIGELFF.

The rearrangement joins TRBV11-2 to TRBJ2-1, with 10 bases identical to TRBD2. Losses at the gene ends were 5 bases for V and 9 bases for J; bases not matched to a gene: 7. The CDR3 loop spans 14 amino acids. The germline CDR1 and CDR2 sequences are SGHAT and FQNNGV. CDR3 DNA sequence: TGTGCCAGCAGCCTTCCTAGCGGGAGTGCTGAGCAGTTCTTC. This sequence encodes CASSLPSGSAEQFF.

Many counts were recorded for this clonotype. The CDR3 region is CASKGSEMGNQPQHF. CDR3 DNA sequence: TGTGCCAGCAAAGGATCAGAGATGGGCAATCAGCCCCAGCATTTT. The V and J genes are TRBV2 and TRBJ1-5, with D unclear. Germline values: CDR1 SNHLY, CDR2 FYNNEI. The V gene lost 7 bases and the J gene lost 2 bases, with 15 bases spanning the gap. The CDR3 consists of 15 residues.

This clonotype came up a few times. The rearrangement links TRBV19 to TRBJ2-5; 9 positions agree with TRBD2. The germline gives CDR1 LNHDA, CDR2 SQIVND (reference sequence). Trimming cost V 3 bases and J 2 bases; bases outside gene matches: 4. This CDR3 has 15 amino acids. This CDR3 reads CASSITSGPQETQYF. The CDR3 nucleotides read TGTGCCAGTAGTATTACTAGCGGGCCTCAAGAGACCCAGTACTTC.

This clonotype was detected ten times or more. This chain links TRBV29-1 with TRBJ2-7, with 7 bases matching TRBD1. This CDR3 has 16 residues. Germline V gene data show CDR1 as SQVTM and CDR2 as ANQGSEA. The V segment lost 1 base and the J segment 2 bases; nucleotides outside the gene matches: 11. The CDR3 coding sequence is TGCAGCGTTGAAGGGGTACCGGGACAGAGGACCTACGAGCAGTACTTC. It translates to CSVEGVPGQRTYEQYF.

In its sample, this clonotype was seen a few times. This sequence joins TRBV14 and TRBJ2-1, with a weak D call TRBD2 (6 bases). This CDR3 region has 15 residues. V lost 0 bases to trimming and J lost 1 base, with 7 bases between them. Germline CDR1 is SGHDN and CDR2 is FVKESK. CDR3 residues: CASSQDRGSYNEQFF. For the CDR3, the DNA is TGTGCCAGCAGCCAAGATCGGGGGTCCTACAATGAGCAGTTCTTC.

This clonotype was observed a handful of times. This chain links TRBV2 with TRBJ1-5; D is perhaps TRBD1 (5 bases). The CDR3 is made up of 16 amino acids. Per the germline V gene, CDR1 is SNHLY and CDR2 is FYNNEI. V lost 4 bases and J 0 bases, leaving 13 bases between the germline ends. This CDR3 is CASSGAAGLSNQPQHF. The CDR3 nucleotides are TGTGCCAGCAGTGGGGCGGCAGGGCTTAGCAATCAGCCCCAGCATTTT.

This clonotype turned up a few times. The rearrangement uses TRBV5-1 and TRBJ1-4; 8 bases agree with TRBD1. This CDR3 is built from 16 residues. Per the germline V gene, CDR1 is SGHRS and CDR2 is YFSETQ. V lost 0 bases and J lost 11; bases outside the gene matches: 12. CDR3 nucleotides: TGCGCCAGCAGCTTGGGGTCGGACAGGGCCTCCGGGAAACTGTTTTTT. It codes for CASSLGSDRASGKLFF.

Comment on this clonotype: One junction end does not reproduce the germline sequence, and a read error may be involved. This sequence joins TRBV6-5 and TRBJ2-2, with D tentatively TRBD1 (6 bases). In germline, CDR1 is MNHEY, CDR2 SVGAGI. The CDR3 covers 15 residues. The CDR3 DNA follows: TGTGCCAGCACTTACGAGGGGGTCGGCGCCGGGGAGCTGTTTTTT. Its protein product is CASTYEGVGAGELFF.

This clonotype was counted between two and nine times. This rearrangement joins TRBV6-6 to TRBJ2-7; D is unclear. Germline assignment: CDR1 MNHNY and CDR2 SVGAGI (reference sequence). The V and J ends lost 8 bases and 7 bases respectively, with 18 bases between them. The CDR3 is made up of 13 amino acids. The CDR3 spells CASWIGTSAEQYF. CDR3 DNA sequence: TGTGCCAGCTGGATAGGCACCTCGGCAGAGCAGTACTTC.

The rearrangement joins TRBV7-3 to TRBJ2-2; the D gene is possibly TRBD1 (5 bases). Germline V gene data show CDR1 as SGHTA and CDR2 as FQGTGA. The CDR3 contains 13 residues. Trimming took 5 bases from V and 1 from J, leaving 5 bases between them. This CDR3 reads CASSDRNTGELFF. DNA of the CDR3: TGTGCCAGCAGCGACAGGAACACCGGGGAGCTGTTTTTT.

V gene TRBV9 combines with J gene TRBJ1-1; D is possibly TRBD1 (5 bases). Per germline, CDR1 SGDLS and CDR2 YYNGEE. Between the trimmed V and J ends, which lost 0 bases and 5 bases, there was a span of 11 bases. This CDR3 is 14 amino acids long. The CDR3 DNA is TGTGCCAGCAGCGTAGGTCAGGGTGGGACTGAAGCTTTCTTT. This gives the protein CASSVGQGGTEAFF.

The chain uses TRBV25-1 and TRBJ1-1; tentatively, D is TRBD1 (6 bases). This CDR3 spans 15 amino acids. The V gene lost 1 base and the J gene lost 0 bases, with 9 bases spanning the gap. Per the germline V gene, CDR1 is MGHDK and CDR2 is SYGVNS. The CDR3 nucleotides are TGTGCCAGCAGTGAATCTGGGACAATGAACACTGAAGCTTTCTTT. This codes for CASSESGTMNTEAFF.

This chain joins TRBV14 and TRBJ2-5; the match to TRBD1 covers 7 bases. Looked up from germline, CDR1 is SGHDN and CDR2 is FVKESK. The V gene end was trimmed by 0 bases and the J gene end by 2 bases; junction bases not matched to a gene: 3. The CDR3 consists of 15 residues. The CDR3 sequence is CASSQETGVQETQYF. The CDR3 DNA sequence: TGTGCCAGCAGCCAAGAAACAGGGGTACAAGAGACCCAGTACTTC.

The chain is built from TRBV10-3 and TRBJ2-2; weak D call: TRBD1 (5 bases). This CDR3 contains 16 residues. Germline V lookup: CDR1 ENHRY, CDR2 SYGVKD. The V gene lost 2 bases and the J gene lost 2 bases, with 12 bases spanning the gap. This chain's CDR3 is CAISEAKGRNTGELFF. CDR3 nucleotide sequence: TGTGCCATCAGTGAGGCGAAGGGGCGCAACACCGGGGAGCTGTTTTTT.

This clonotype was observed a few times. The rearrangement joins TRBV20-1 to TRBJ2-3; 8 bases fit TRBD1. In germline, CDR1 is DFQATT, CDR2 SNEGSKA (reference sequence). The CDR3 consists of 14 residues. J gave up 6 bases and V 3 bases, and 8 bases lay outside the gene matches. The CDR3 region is CSARRAGGADTQYF. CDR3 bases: TGCAGTGCTAGGAGGGCAGGGGGCGCGGATACGCAGTATTTT.

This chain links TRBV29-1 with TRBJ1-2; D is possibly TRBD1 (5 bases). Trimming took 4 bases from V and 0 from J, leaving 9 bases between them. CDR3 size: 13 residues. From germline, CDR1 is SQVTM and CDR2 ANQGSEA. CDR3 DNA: TGCAGCGTTGTAGGGGAAACTAACTATGGCTACACCTTC. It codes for CSVVGETNYGYTF.

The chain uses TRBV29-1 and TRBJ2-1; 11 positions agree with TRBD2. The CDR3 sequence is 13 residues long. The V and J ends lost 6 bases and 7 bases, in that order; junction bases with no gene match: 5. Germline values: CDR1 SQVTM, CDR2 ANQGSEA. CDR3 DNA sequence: TGCAGCGTGCCGGGACTAGCGGTAAATGAGCAGTTCTTC. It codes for CSVPGLAVNEQFF.

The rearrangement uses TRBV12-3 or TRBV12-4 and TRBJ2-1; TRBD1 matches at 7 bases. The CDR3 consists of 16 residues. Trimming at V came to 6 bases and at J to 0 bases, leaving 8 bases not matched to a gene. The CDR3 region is CASRIQGSYSYNEQFF. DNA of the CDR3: TGTGCCAGCAGGATACAGGGGTCTTACTCCTACAATGAGCAGTTCTTC.